This entry lists 12 T cell receptor beta chains sequenced from one sample in a study of glioma-infiltrating T cells. Using RNA template, CDR3s of TCR alpha and beta were amplified with iRepertoire arm-PCR. A single record per CDR3 protein comes from TCRdb applying MiXCR to the multiplex PCR reads. The repertoire consists of about 380,000 distinct CDR3 sequences, with about 40% occurring once and the leading ten covering 12%. Material: glioma tissue, nonneoplastic brain tissue, or PBMCs (not recorded which). The receptors were sampled from a human donor with low-grade glioma or glioblastoma, undergoing nonglioma brain surgery, or in good health (not recorded which).

Points on this clonotype: A much larger clone lies a single base off, so this may be a read error. V is TRBV20-1 and J is TRBJ1-5; no clear D. This CDR3 is 13 amino acids long. Trimming removed 4 bases from V and 0 bases from J, with 7 bases in between. Germline V gene sequence: CDR1 DFQATT, CDR2 SNEGSKA (reference sequence). The CDR3 reads CSAIRYSNQPQHF. CDR3 nucleotide sequence: TGCAGTGCTATACGATATAGCAATCAGCCCCAGCATTTT.

This chain's CDR3 is CASSQVYTLGSYEQYF. CDR3 DNA: TGTGCCAGCAGCCAAGTTTATACTTTGGGTTCCTACGAGCAGTACTTC. The chain joins TRBV4-2 to TRBJ2-7; unclear D gene. CDR1 is LGHNA, CDR2 YNFKEQ, per germline. Trimming shortened V by 1 base and J by 1 base, and 14 bases separated the two germline ends. This CDR3 comprises 16 residues.

This clonotype has at least ten counts. CDR3 amino acids: CASSSLAGGPYEQYF. The CDR3 DNA reads TGTGCCAGCAGTAGTTTAGCGGGAGGGCCCTACGAGCAGTACTTC. The chain employs TRBV27 and TRBJ2-7, with TRBD2 matching over 11 bases. Trimming took 5 bases from V and 2 from J; bases not matched to a gene: 5. The CDR3 length is 15 residues. Germline lookup yields CDR1 MNHEY and CDR2 SMNVEV (reference sequence).

This clonotype has ten or more counts. The rearrangement uses TRBV28 and TRBJ1-5, with unresolved D. Trimming cost V 3 bases and J 4 bases, with 7 bases left between them. This CDR3 has 13 residues. Germline V lookup: CDR1 MDHEN, CDR2 SYDVKM. Here the CDR3 reads CASSFSNNQPQHF. The CDR3 coding sequence is TGTGCCAGCAGTTTCTCAAATAATCAGCCCCAGCATTTT.

In the case of this clonotype: The junction shows a germline mismatch at one end, possibly a read error. V usage is TRBV5-5 and J usage is TRBJ2-7; D call uncertain. The germline V gene has CDR1 SGHKS and CDR2 YYEKEE (reference sequence). CDR3 length: 12 residues. The CDR3 nucleotides read TGTGCCAGCAACTTGGCAAACTACGAGCAGTACTTC. This translates into CASNLANYEQYF. Complete variable domain (other parts from reference TRBV5-5 and TRBJ2-7): DAGVTQSPTHLIKTRGQQVTLRCSPISGHKSVSWYQQVLGQGPQFIFQYYEKEERGRGNFPDRFSARQFPNYSSELNVNALLLGDSALYLCASNLANYEQYFGPGTRLTVT.

Note on this clonotype: Being one base from a much bigger clone, this may be a read error. CDR3 in DNA: TGTGCCAGGACCAAACCCCCTACTAGCGTCAATGAGCAGTTCTTC. Translated, it gives CARTKPPTSVNEQFF. The gene calls are TRBV6-2 or TRBV6-3 and TRBJ2-1, with 7 bases aligning to TRBD2. The ends lost 9 bases at V and 6 bases at J; junction bases unmatched: 14. CDR1 is MNHEY and CDR2 is SVGEGT in the germline V gene. This CDR3 comprises 15 residues.

This clonotype appeared a few times. The gene calls are TRBV3-1 and TRBJ1-1, with a possible D match to TRBD1 (5 bases). This CDR3 comprises 14 residues. Between the trimmed V and J ends, which lost 1 base and 4 bases, there was a span of 10 bases. In germline, CDR1 is LGHDT, CDR2 YNNKEL (reference sequence). The CDR3 DNA is TGTGCCAGCAGCCAAGTAGGGGTGGGCACTGAAGCTTTCTTT. Translated, it gives CASSQVGVGTEAFF.

A few counts support this clonotype. The chain couples TRBV28 to TRBJ2-6; D is perhaps TRBD1 (5 bases). Trimming removed 1 base at V and 2 bases at J, with 12 bases between. The CDR3 consists of 17 residues. Germline assignment: CDR1 MDHEN and CDR2 SYDVKM. CDR3 in DNA: TGTGCCAGCAGTTTATCGACCCCAGGGACTGGGGCCAACGTCCTGACTTTC. Translation gives CASSLSTPGTGANVLTF.

This sequence joins TRBV7-2 and TRBJ1-5; no clear D. Trimming removed 1 base from V and 0 bases from J, with 10 bases in between. This CDR3 spans 16 amino acids. Germline CDR1 reads SGHTA; CDR2 reads FQGNSA. CDR3 sequence (DNA): TGTGCCAGCAGCTTAGTCCGCAGGTATAGCAATCAGCCCCAGCATTTT. It encodes CASSLVRRYSNQPQHF.

The sample holds many counts of this clonotype. The rearrangement joins TRBV15 to TRBJ1-1; D is possibly TRBD1 (6 bases). The CDR3 covers 17 residues. V lost 0 bases and J 4 bases, leaving 18 bases between the germline ends. Germline loops: CDR1 LNHNV, CDR2 YYDKDF (reference sequence). The CDR3: CATSRDKLGRGITEAFF. For the CDR3, the DNA is TGTGCCACCAGCAGAGATAAGTTGGGCAGGGGAATCACTGAAGCTTTCTTT.

This clonotype was observed once. This sequence joins TRBV11-2 and TRBJ2-1, with D unclear. CDR3 length equals 13 residues. Looked up from germline, CDR1 is SGHAT and CDR2 is FQNNGV. Trimming took 6 bases from V and 5 from J, leaving 11 bases between them. The chain's CDR3 is CASSLTSNNEQFF. CDR3 coding DNA: TGTGCCAGCAGTTTGACATCCAACAATGAGCAGTTCTTC. The complete variable domain, with remaining parts taken from reference TRBV11-2 and TRBJ2-1, reads EAGVAQSPRYKIIEKRQSVAFWCNPISGHATLYWYQQILGQGPKLLIQFQNNGVVDDSQLPKDRFSAERLKGVDSTLKIQPAKLEDSAVYLCASSLTSNNEQFFGPGTRLTVL.

V and J are TRBV9 and TRBJ2-1, with D tentatively TRBD2 (5 bases). Germline loops: CDR1 SGDLS, CDR2 YYNGEE. The CDR3 contains 15 residues. V gave up 4 bases and J gave up 0 bases, with 11 bases separating them. This CDR3 reads CASSSRGGSYNEQFF. The CDR3 DNA follows: TGTGCCAGCAGCTCACGGGGTGGCTCCTACAATGAGCAGTTCTTC.